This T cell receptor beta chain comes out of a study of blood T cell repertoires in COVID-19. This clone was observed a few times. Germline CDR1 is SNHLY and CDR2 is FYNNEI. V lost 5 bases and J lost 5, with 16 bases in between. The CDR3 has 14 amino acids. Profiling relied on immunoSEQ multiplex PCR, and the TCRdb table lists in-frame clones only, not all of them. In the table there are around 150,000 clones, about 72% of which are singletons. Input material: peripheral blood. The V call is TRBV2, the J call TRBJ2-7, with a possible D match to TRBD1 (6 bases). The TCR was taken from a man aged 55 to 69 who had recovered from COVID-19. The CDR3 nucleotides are TGTGCCAGCAGTAGTCAGGGGACGGTCGACGAGCAGTACTTC. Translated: CASSSQGTVDEQYF.